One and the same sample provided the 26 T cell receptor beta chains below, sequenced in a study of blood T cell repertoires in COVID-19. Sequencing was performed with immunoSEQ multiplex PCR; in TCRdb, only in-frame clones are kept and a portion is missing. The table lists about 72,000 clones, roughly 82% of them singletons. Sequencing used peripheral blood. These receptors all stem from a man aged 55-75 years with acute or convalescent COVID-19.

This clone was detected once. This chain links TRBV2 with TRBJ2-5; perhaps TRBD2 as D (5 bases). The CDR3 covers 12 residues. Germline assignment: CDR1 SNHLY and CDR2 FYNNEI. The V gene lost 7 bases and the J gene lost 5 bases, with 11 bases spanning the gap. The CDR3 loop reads CASKDSGETQYF. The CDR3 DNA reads TGTGCCAGCAAGGACTCCGGGGAGACCCAGTACTTC.

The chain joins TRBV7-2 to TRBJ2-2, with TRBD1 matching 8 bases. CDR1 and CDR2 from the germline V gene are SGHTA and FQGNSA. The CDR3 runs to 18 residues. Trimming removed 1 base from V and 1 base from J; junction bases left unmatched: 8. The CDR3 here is CASSLVGVGTGNTGELFF. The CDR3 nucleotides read TGTGCCAGCAGCTTAGTAGGGGTCGGGACAGGGAACACCGGGGAGCTGTTTTTT.

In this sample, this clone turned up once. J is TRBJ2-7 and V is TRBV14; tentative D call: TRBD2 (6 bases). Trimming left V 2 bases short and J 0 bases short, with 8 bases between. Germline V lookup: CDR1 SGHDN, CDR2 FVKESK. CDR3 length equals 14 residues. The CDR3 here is CASSQRGSSYEQYF. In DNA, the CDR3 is TGTGCCAGCAGCCAACGGGGGTCCTCCTACGAGCAGTACTTC.

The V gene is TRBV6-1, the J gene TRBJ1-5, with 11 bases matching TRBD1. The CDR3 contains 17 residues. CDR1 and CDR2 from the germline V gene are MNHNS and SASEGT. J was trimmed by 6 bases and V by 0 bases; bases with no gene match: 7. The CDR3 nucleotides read TGTGCCAGCAGTGAAGCCCAAGGGACAGGGGGAGGTCAGCCCCAGCATTTT. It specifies CASSEAQGTGGGQPQHF.

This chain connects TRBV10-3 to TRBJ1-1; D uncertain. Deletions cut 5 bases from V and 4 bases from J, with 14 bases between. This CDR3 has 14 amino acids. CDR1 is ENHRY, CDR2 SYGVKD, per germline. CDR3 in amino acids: CAISKKNRVTEAFF. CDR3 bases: TGTGCCATCAGTAAAAAAAATCGGGTCACTGAAGCTTTCTTT.

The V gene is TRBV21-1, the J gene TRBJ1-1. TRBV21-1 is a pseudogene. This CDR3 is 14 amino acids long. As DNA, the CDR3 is TGTGCCAGCAGCAAAAGGAACGGGAGCACTGAAGCTTTCTTT. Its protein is CASSKRNGSTEAFF.

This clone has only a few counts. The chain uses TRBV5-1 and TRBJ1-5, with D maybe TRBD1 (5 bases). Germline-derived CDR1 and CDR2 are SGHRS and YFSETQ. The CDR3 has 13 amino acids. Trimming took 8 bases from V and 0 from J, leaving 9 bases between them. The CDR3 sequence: CASSRDSNQPQHF. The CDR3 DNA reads TGCGCCAGTTCCAGGGATAGCAATCAGCCCCAGCATTTT.

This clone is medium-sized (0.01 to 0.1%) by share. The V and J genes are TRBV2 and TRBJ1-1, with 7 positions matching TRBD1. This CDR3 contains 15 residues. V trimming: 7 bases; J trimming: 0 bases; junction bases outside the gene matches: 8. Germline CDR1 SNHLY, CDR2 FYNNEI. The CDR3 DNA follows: TGTGCCAGCAACCGGGACAGAATCATGAACACTGAAGCTTTCTTT. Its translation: CASNRDRIMNTEAFF. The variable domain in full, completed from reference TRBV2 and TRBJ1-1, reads EPEVTQTPSHQVTQMGQEVILRCVPISNHLYFYWYRQILGQKVEFLVSFYNNEISEKSEIFDDQFSVERPDGSNFTLKIRSTKLEDSAMYFCASNRDRIMNTEAFFGQGTRLTVV.

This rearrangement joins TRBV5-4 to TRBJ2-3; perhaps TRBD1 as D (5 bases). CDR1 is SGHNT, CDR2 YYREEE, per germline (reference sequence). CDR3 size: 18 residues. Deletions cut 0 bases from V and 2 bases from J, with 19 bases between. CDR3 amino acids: CASSLGAVQGPFTDTQYF. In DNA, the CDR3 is TGTGCCAGCAGCTTGGGGGCGGTGCAGGGCCCCTTCACAGATACGCAGTATTTT.

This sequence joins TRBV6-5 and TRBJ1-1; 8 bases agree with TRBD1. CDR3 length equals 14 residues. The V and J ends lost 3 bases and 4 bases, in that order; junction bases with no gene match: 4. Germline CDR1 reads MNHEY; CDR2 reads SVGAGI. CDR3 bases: TGTGCCAGCAGTTATAGGACAGGGCCCACTGAAGCTTTCTTT. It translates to CASSYRTGPTEAFF.

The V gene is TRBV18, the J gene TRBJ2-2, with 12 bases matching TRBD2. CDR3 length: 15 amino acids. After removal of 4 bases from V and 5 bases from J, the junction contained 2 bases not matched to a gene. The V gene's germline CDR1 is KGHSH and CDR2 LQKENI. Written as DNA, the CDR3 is TGTGCCAGCTCACAAGGACTAGCGGGAACCGGGGAGCTGTTTTTT. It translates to CASSQGLAGTGELFF.

The CDR3 here is CASSIQLRAFF. The CDR3 nucleotides are TGTGCCAGTAGCATCCAATTGCGAGCTTTCTTT. The rearrangement uses TRBV19 and TRBJ1-1, with unresolved D. The CDR3 is 11 residues long. CDR1 and CDR2 from the germline V gene are LNHDA and SQIVND (reference sequence). V dropped 6 bases and J dropped 10 bases, with 12 bases sitting between them.

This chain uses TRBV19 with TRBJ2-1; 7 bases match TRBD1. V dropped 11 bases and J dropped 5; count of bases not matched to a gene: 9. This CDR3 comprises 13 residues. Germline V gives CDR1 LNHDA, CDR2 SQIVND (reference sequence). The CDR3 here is CAVRQGMDNEQFF. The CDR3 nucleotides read TGTGCCGTCAGACAGGGTATGGACAATGAGCAGTTCTTC.

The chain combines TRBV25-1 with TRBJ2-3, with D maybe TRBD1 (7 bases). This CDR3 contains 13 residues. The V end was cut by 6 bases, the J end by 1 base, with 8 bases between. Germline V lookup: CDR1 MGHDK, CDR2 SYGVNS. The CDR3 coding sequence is TGTGCCAGCAGCAGGGGGGGCACAGATACGCAGTATTTT. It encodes CASSRGGTDTQYF.

CDR3 region: CSALKETQYF. In DNA form, the CDR3 reads TGCAGTGCTCTTAAAGAGACCCAGTACTTC. The chain carries TRBV20-1 and TRBJ2-5, with unresolved D. The CDR3 has 10 amino acids. Looked up from germline, CDR1 is DFQATT and CDR2 is SNEGSKA (reference sequence). V lost 5 bases and J 3 bases, leaving 4 bases between the germline ends.

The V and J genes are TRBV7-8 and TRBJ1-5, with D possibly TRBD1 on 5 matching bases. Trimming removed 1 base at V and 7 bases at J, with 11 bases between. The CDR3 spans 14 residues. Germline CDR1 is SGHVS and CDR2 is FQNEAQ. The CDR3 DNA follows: TGTGCCAGCAGCTTAGTCGGGGGGAGCCAGCCCCAGCATTTT. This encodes CASSLVGGSQPQHF.

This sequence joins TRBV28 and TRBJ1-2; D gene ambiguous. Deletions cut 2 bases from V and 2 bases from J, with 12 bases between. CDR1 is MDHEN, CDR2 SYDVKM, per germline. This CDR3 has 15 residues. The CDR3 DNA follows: TGTGCCAGCAGTTTACCCTCGGCGGCCAACTATGGCTACACCTTC. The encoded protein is CASSLPSAANYGYTF.

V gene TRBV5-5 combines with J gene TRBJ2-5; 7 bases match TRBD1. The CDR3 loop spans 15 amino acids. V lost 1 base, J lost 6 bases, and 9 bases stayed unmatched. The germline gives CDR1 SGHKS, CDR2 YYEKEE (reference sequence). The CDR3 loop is CASSLMEAGGQTQYF. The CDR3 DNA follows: TGTGCCAGCAGCTTGATGGAAGCAGGGGGTCAGACCCAGTACTTC.

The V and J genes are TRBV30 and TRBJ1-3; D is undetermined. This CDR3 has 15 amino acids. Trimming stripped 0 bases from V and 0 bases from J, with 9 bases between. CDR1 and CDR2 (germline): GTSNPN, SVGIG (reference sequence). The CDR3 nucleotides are TGTGCCTGGAGTGTAGGCCGGGGCTCTGGAAACACCATATATTTT. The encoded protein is CAWSVGRGSGNTIYF.

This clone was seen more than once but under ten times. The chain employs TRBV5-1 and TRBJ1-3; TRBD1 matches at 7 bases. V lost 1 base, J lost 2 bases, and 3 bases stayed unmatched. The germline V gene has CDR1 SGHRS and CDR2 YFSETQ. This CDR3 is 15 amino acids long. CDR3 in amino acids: CASSLTGETGNTIYF. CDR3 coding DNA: TGCGCCAGCAGCTTGACAGGGGAAACTGGAAACACCATATATTTT. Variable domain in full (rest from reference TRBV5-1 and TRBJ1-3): KAGVTQTPRYLIKTRGQQVTLSCSPISGHRSVSWYQQTPGQGLQFLFEYFSETQRNKGNFPGRFSGRQFSNSRSEMNVSTLELGDSALYLCASSLTGETGNTIYFGEGSWLTVV.

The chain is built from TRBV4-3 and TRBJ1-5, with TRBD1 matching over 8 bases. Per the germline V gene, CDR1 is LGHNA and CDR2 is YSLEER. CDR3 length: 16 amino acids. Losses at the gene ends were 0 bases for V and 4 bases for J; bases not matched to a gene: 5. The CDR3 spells CASSQDTGQGNQPQHF. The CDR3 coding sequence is TGCGCCAGCAGCCAAGATACCGGACAGGGAAATCAGCCCCAGCATTTT.

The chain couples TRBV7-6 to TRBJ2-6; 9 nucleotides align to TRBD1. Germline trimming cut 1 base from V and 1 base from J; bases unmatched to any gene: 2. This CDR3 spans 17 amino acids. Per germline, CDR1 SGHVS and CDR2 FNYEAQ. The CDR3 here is CASSLGTGVSGANVLTF. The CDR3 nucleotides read TGTGCCAGCAGCTTAGGGACAGGGGTATCTGGGGCCAACGTCCTGACTTTC.

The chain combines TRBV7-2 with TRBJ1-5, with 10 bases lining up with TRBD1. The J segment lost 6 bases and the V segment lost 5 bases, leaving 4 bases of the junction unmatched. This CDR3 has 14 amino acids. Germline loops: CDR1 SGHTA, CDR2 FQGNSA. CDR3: CASSPDRGPQPQHF. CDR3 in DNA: TGTGCCAGCAGCCCAGACAGGGGGCCTCAGCCCCAGCATTTT.

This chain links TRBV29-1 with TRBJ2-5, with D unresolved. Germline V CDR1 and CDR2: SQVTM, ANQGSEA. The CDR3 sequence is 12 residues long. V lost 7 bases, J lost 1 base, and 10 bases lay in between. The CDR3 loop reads CSARHVQETQYF. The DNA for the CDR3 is TGCAGCGCCAGACACGTCCAAGAGACCCAGTACTTC.

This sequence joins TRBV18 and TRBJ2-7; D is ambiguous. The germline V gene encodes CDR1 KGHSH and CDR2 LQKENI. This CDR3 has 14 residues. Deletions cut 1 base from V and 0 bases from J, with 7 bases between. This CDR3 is CASSPLPNSYEQYF. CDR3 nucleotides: TGTGCCAGCTCACCACTCCCCAACTCCTACGAGCAGTACTTC.

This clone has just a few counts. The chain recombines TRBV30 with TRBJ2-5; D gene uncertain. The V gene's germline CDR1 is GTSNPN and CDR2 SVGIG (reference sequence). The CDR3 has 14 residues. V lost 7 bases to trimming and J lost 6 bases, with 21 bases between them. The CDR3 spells CALRKASSVKTQYF. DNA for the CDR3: TGTGCCTTAAGGAAAGCTAGTTCCGTTAAGACCCAGTACTTC.